The 17 T cell receptor beta chains listed next were all sequenced from one sample in a study of T cell responses to AZD1222 COVID-19 vaccine. Using immunoSEQ multiplex PCR, the repertoire was profiled, and TCRdb retains in-frame clones only, with some absent. The table shows approximately 120,000 clones, with 90% occurring only once. Specimen: peripheral blood, collected on day 0 of AZD1222 vaccination. These receptors came from an adult in good health.

V is TRBV3-1 (or the pseudogene TRBV3-2) and J is TRBJ2-6; D unclear. The CDR3 loop spans 13 amino acids. Between the trimmed V and J ends, which lost 10 bases and 0 bases, there was a span of 7 bases. Per germline, CDR1 LGHDT and CDR2 YNNKEL (reference sequence). The CDR3 DNA sequence: TGTGCCACCGACCTCTCTGGGGCCAACGTCCTGACTTTC. Encoded protein: CATDLSGANVLTF.

The J gene is TRBJ1-5, the V gene TRBV7-8; D is undetermined. The ends were cut back, 3 bases at V and 6 bases at J, with 9 bases in the middle. Looked up from germline, CDR1 is SGHVS and CDR2 is FQNEAQ. The CDR3 contains 13 residues. CDR3 DNA: TGTGCCAGCAGCTTCGGTGTTGGTCAGCCCCAGCATTTT. It codes for CASSFGVGQPQHF.

In its sample, this clone was seen a few times. The chain couples TRBV11-2 to TRBJ1-1; 9 nucleotides match TRBD1. V dropped 5 bases and J dropped 3; count of bases not matched to a gene: 7. This CDR3 comprises 15 residues. CDR1 is SGHAT and CDR2 is FQNNGV in the germline V gene. In DNA form, the CDR3 reads TGTGCCAGCAGCCCCTTGGGACAGGGTGACACTGAAGCTTTCTTT. Translation gives CASSPLGQGDTEAFF.

This chain joins TRBV7-2 and TRBJ2-1, with D hard to call. The ends were cut back, 1 base at V and 6 bases at J, with 13 bases in the middle. The germline CDR1 and CDR2 sequences are SGHTA and FQGNSA. The CDR3 totals 15 residues. CDR3 bases: TGTGCCAGCAGCTTAGGGGCCAGAATACCCAATGAGCAGTTCTTC. It encodes CASSLGARIPNEQFF.

This sequence joins TRBV24-1 and TRBJ2-5, with D tentatively TRBD1 or TRBD2 (6 bases each). Trimming removed 4 bases from V and 1 base from J, with 12 bases in between. Germline values: CDR1 KGHDR, CDR2 SFDVKD. The CDR3 totals 15 residues. CDR3 DNA: TGTGCCACCAGTGACATACAGGGACTCCAAGAGACCCAGTACTTC. Amino acid sequence: CATSDIQGLQETQYF.

This chain connects TRBV3-1 (or the pseudogene TRBV3-2) to TRBJ2-6, with D unclear. V lost 5 bases and J lost 0, with 5 bases in between. Germline V gene lookup returns CDR1 LGHDT and CDR2 YNNKEL (reference sequence). The CDR3 length is 14 residues. CDR3 sequence: CASSGFSGANVLTF. CDR3 nucleotides: TGTGCCAGCAGCGGGTTCTCTGGGGCCAACGTCCTGACTTTC.

This rearrangement joins TRBV9 to TRBJ1-2; 7 bases fit TRBD1. Germline-derived CDR1 and CDR2 are SGDLS and YYNGEE. The junction had 11 bases not matched to a gene; V was cut back by 3 bases and J by 3 bases. This CDR3 is built from 16 residues. CDR3 residues: CASSGGPGGLDYGYTF. CDR3 DNA: TGTGCCAGCAGCGGGGGTCCAGGGGGTCTCGACTATGGCTACACCTTC.

The V gene is TRBV30, the J gene TRBJ2-2; no clear D gene. Looked up from germline, CDR1 is GTSNPN and CDR2 is SVGIG (reference sequence). V shed 2 bases and J shed 5 bases, with 9 bases lying between them. This CDR3 spans 13 amino acids. CDR3 sequence (DNA): TGTGCCTGGAGTCCCCGGTCAACCGGGGAGCTGTTTTTT. Amino acid sequence: CAWSPRSTGELFF.

The V gene is TRBV11-2, the J gene TRBJ1-3; D might be TRBD1 (6 bases). Per germline, CDR1 SGHAT and CDR2 FQNNGV. The CDR3 is 16 residues long. Trimming removed 2 bases from V and 2 bases from J, with 13 bases in between. CDR3 region: CASSLNRGGTGNTIYF. CDR3 sequence (DNA): TGTGCCAGCAGCTTAAATCGAGGGGGTACTGGAAACACCATATATTTT.

V usage is TRBV6-5 and J usage is TRBJ2-1, with D unresolved. The CDR3 covers 13 residues. In germline, CDR1 is MNHEY, CDR2 SVGAGI. The ends were cut back, 3 bases at V and 8 bases at J, with 11 bases in the middle. The CDR3 spells CASSYSKLDEQFF. The CDR3 DNA follows: TGTGCCAGCAGTTATTCTAAGTTGGATGAGCAGTTCTTC.

The chain carries TRBV5-4 and TRBJ2-1; 7 nucleotides agree with TRBD1. The CDR3 extends over 13 amino acids. The germline CDR1 and CDR2 sequences are SGHNT and YYREEE (reference sequence). V gave up 4 bases and J gave up 10 bases; unmatched junction bases: 8. The CDR3 sequence: CASSTRQGGEQFF. The CDR3 DNA reads as TGTGCCAGCAGCACACGACAGGGTGGGGAGCAGTTCTTC.

The chain recombines TRBV27 with TRBJ1-1; D remains ambiguous. Per the germline V gene, CDR1 is MNHEY and CDR2 is SMNVEV (reference sequence). This CDR3 has 13 amino acids. Trimming took 9 bases from V and 1 from J, leaving 12 bases between them. DNA for the CDR3: TGTGCCAGGGTTTTTGGTTCGAACACTGAAGCTTTCTTT. This codes for CARVFGSNTEAFF.

The chain uses TRBV5-5 and TRBJ1-5, with D hard to call. This CDR3 contains 15 residues. Germline CDR1 and CDR2: SGHKS and YYEKEE (reference sequence). V lost 0 bases, J lost 0 bases, and 7 bases lay in between. The CDR3 is CASSLGAVSNQPQHF. CDR3 DNA sequence: TGTGCCAGCAGCTTGGGGGCAGTTAGCAATCAGCCCCAGCATTTT.

The V call is TRBV7-2, the J call TRBJ2-5; TRBD2 agrees at 10 bases. The CDR3 extends over 17 amino acids. V was pared by 2 bases and J by 0 bases, with 6 bases of the junction left unmatched. Per germline, CDR1 SGHTA and CDR2 FQGNSA. DNA for the CDR3: TGTGCCAGCAGCTTATTCACTAGCGGGGCCTACCAAGAGACCCAGTACTTC. This codes for CASSLFTSGAYQETQYF.

The rearrangement links TRBV6-4 to TRBJ2-2, with 10 bases that match TRBD2. V trimming: 5 bases; J trimming: 6 bases; junction bases outside the gene matches: 6. The germline V gene has CDR1 MRHNA and CDR2 SNTAGT. This CDR3 has 15 residues. This CDR3 reads CASSPGLAESGELFF. The CDR3 coding sequence is TGTGCCAGCAGTCCCGGACTAGCGGAATCCGGGGAGCTGTTTTTT.

V gene TRBV12-2 combines with J gene TRBJ1-5. TRBV12-2 is shown as a pseudogene. The CDR3 is 15 amino acids. CDR3 in DNA: TGTGCAAGTCGCTTAGCAGGCAGCTTTAATCAGCCCCAGCATTTT. Translation: CASRLAGSFNQPQHF.

This clone was seen once. V is TRBV4-2 and J is TRBJ2-3; possibly TRBD2 for D (6 bases). The CDR3 runs to 17 residues. CDR1 and CDR2 from the germline V gene are LGHNA and YNFKEQ. Deletions cut 0 bases from V and 2 bases from J, with 15 bases between. CDR3 amino acids: CASSQDLASAYTDTQYF. The DNA for the CDR3 is TGTGCCAGCAGCCAAGATCTCGCTAGCGCCTACACAGATACGCAGTATTTT.